This T cell receptor (beta chain) was sequenced for a study of blood T cell repertoires in COVID-19. Study information: Nucleic acid was either cDNA or gDNA, and it came from T cells, B-cell-depleted T cells, or PBMCs.

Seattle's cohort entered during active infection and was followed longitudinally. Trimming cost V 2 bases and J 5 bases; bases outside gene matches: 14. The CDR3 has 19 amino acids. Germline-derived CDR1 and CDR2 are MDHEN and SYDVKM. Study processing details: From reference gene primer amplification, estimates of nucleated cell counts were derived. Measured with immunoSEQ multiplex PCR; TCRdb has only the in-frame clones, and not every one. That table is the source of V, J and clone size, and D and trimming were worked out from the DNA. The sample yields 410,000 or so clones, 89% seen once. Sequenced: peripheral blood. The clonotype was recovered from a woman aged 40 to 50 with COVID-19, enrolled during active disease. The chain recombines TRBV28 with TRBJ2-5; 13 nucleotides match TRBD2. Here the CDR3 reads CASSLGPGLAGVSAETQYF. The CDR3 region has the DNA TGTGCCAGCAGTTTAGGCCCCGGACTAGCGGGAGTCAGTGCGGAGACCCAGTACTTC.